The 20 T cell receptor beta chains below all came from one sample that was sequenced in a study of response to subunit inactivated influenza vaccine. MiXCR was run by TCRdb on the RT-PCR reads, yielding one entry per CDR3 protein. The table lists approximately 530,000 distinct CDR3 sequences, 10% to 15% of them singletons. The material sequenced was PBMCs from blood, taken roughly 6 weeks after vaccination. Receptors were obtained from a man aged 45-60 years who received an inactivated influenza vaccine.

This clonotype came up many times. The V gene is TRBV7-9, the J gene TRBJ2-5; TRBD2 might be the D (6 bases). The CDR3 runs to 14 residues. The germline V gene encodes CDR1 SEHNR and CDR2 FQNEAQ (reference sequence). V shed 1 base and J shed 10 bases, with 16 bases lying between them. The CDR3 DNA follows: TGTGCCAGCAGCTTAGGGTCCGGGACTGAGGGCCAGTACTTC. Protein product: CASSLGSGTEGQYF.

This clonotype was counted only a few times. The J gene is TRBJ2-5, the V gene TRBV4-1; D uncertain. The CDR3 extends over 12 amino acids. CDR1 is MGHRA and CDR2 is YSYEKL in the germline V gene. Trimming took off 3 bases at V and 4 bases at J, with 6 bases between the two ends. CDR3 nucleotides: TGCGCCAGCAGCCAGATCGGAGAGACCCAGTACTTC. Translation gives CASSQIGETQYF.

The chain combines TRBV7-9 with TRBJ1-2; 11 bases match TRBD1. The CDR3 has 15 amino acids. V lost 5 bases to trimming and J lost 6 bases; unmatched junction nucleotides: 8. Germline CDR1 and CDR2: SEHNR and FQNEAQ (reference sequence). The CDR3 loop reads CASSRTGTGGHGYTF. DNA for the CDR3: TGTGCCAGCAGCCGAACCGGGACAGGGGGTCATGGCTACACCTTC.

This sequence joins TRBV6-5 and TRBJ1-1; perhaps TRBD1 as D (5 bases). Trimming shortened V by 6 bases and J by 8 bases, and 13 bases separated the two germline ends. The germline V gene encodes CDR1 MNHEY and CDR2 SVGAGI. The CDR3 contains 12 residues. In nucleotides, the CDR3 is TGTGCCAGCAGAGTCCAGGGAAGGGAAGCTTTCTTT. Translating it yields CASRVQGREAFF.

The gene calls are TRBV28 and TRBJ1-5, with D perhaps matching TRBD1 (6 bases). The CDR3 extends over 18 amino acids. Trimming stripped 7 bases from V and 0 bases from J, with 22 bases between. Germline CDR1 is MDHEN and CDR2 is SYDVKM. The CDR3 sequence: CASKPGTTGGNSNQPQHF. DNA of the CDR3: TGTGCCAGCAAACCCGGGACAACTGGGGGTAATAGCAATCAGCCCCAGCATTTT. The full variable domain, rest sourced from reference TRBV28 and TRBJ1-5, is DVKVTQSSRYLVKRTGEKVFLECVQDMDHENMFWYRQDPGLGLRLIYFSYDVKMKEKGDIPEGYSVSREKKERFSLILESASTNQTSMYLCASKPGTTGGNSNQPQHFGDGTRLSIL.

The chain recombines TRBV7-9 with TRBJ2-1, with D perhaps TRBD2 (5 bases). The CDR3 has 13 residues. V was shortened by 1 base and J by 7 bases, with 8 bases between the two germline ends. Germline CDR1 SEHNR, CDR2 FQNEAQ (reference sequence). This chain's CDR3 is CASSLELVNEQFF. The DNA of the CDR3 is TGTGCCAGCAGCTTAGAACTAGTGAATGAGCAGTTCTTC. The variable domain in full, with the rest retrieved from reference TRBV7-9 and TRBJ2-1, is DTGVSQNPRHKITKRGQNVTFRCDPISEHNRLYWYRQTLGQGPEFLTYFQNEAQLEKSRLLSDRFSAERPKGSFSTLEIQRTEQGDSAMYLCASSLELVNEQFFGPGTRLTVL.

This clonotype came up a few times. The V call is TRBV7-9, the J call TRBJ1-1, with a tentative D call TRBD1 (5 bases). V was clipped by 4 bases and J by 6 bases, with 15 bases between them. The CDR3 length is 14 residues. The germline V gene encodes CDR1 SEHNR and CDR2 FQNEAQ (reference sequence). The CDR3 loop reads CASSSIGEGAEAFF. The CDR3 nucleotides read TGTGCCAGCAGCTCCATAGGGGAGGGCGCTGAAGCTTTCTTT. Drawing the rest from reference TRBV7-9 and TRBJ1-1, the complete variable domain is DTGVSQNPRHKITKRGQNVTFRCDPISEHNRLYWYRQTLGQGPEFLTYFQNEAQLEKSRLLSDRFSAERPKGSFSTLEIQRTEQGDSAMYLCASSSIGEGAEAFFGQGTRLTVV.

This chain links TRBV11-2 with TRBJ2-7, with D uncertain. V was pared by 3 bases and J by 5 bases, with 14 bases between. Germline-derived CDR1 and CDR2 are SGHAT and FQNNGV. The CDR3 has 14 amino acids. CDR3 bases: TGTGCCAGCAGCTTGTCTACTCTAGTTCACGAGCAGTACTTC. Translating gives CASSLSTLVHEQYF.

This clonotype was detected ten times or more. V is TRBV5-1 and J is TRBJ2-3; TRBD1 matches at 8 bases. CDR1 is SGHRS, CDR2 YFSETQ, per germline. This CDR3 has 17 amino acids. V was pared by 2 bases and J by 0 bases, with 8 bases of the junction left unmatched. The CDR3 region has the DNA TGCGCCAGCAGCTTATACTGGACAGGGACGAGCACAGATACGCAGTATTTT. This codes for CASSLYWTGTSTDTQYF.

This clonotype was recorded a few times. The chain uses TRBV5-6 and TRBJ2-1; a weak D match, TRBD1 (6 bases). Germline V gene lookup returns CDR1 SGHDT and CDR2 YYEEEE. The CDR3 has 17 residues. Trimming cost V 2 bases and J 0 bases, with 15 bases left between them. This chain's CDR3 is CASSLPEGVLSYNEQFF. The CDR3 DNA follows: TGTGCCAGCAGCTTACCTGAGGGGGTTCTCTCCTACAATGAGCAGTTCTTC.

The rearrangement uses TRBV12-3 or TRBV12-4 and TRBJ2-4, with D perhaps matching TRBD1 (6 bases). The V and J ends lost 8 bases and 6 bases respectively, with 17 bases between them. The CDR3 has 14 residues. The CDR3 nucleotides read TGTGCCAGCGGAAGCCTGGGACACCTAAACATTCAGTACTTC. It is translated as CASGSLGHLNIQYF.

This clonotype has only a few counts. V gene TRBV7-2 combines with J gene TRBJ2-2; TRBD1 matches 7 bases. V shed 2 bases, J shed 1 base, and the junction held 4 bases outside the gene matches. This CDR3 region has 16 residues. From germline, CDR1 is SGHTA and CDR2 FQGNSA. CDR3: CASSLTGTVNTGELFF. CDR3 DNA sequence: TGTGCCAGCAGCTTAACCGGGACAGTGAACACCGGGGAGCTGTTTTTT.

This clonotype was counted only a few times. The chain recombines TRBV24-1 with TRBJ2-6; TRBD2 matches 12 bases. CDR1 is KGHDR, CDR2 SFDVKD, per germline. This CDR3 has 19 residues. The V gene end was trimmed by 3 bases and the J gene end by 0 bases; junction bases not matched to a gene: 5. The CDR3 loop reads CATSDPQTSGSSGANVLTF. CDR3 nucleotide sequence: TGTGCCACCAGTGATCCACAGACTAGCGGGAGCTCTGGGGCCAACGTCCTGACTTTC.

In this sample, this clonotype turned up a few times. V usage is TRBV18 and J usage is TRBJ1-3; tentative D call: TRBD1 (6 bases). CDR1 is KGHSH, CDR2 LQKENI, per germline. The CDR3 extends over 16 amino acids. Trimming took 0 bases from V and 2 from J, leaving 11 bases between them. The CDR3 here is CASSPPSYRAGNTIYF. CDR3 bases: TGTGCCAGCTCACCACCGAGTTACAGGGCTGGAAACACCATATATTTT.

This clonotype was counted a few times. The rearrangement joins TRBV5-5 to TRBJ2-1; 7 nucleotides line up with TRBD1. J lost 1 base, V lost 4 bases, and 8 bases had no gene match. Looked up from germline, CDR1 is SGHKS and CDR2 is YYEKEE (reference sequence). The CDR3 spans 16 residues. Written as DNA, the CDR3 is TGTGCCAGCAGCCTAGAGACAGGGTGGTCCTACAATGAGCAGTTCTTC. Residues: CASSLETGWSYNEQFF. The whole variable domain, remainder taken from reference TRBV5-5 and TRBJ2-1, is DAGVTQSPTHLIKTRGQQVTLRCSPISGHKSVSWYQQVLGQGPQFIFQYYEKEERGRGNFPDRFSARQFPNYSSELNVNALLLGDSALYLCASSLETGWSYNEQFFGPGTRLTVL.

J is TRBJ2-1 and V is TRBV10-3; 9 positions match TRBD2. CDR3 length: 18 amino acids. V shed 3 bases and J 4 bases; nucleotides not matched to a gene: 13. From germline, CDR1 is ENHRY and CDR2 SYGVKD. The CDR3 sequence is CAISDPNKAGLAYNEQFF. DNA of the CDR3: TGTGCCATCAGTGACCCAAATAAGGCTGGACTAGCGTACAATGAGCAGTTCTTC.

The chain has TRBV9 and TRBJ2-1; possible D gene TRBD1, 5 bases. Trimming shortened V by 4 bases and J by 0 bases, and 14 bases separated the two germline ends. CDR3 size: 16 residues. From germline, CDR1 is SGDLS and CDR2 YYNGEE. The CDR3 spells CASSPPRGYSYNEQFF. CDR3 coding DNA: TGTGCCAGCAGCCCCCCTAGGGGTTACTCCTACAATGAGCAGTTCTTC.

The chain joins TRBV7-9 to TRBJ1-3, with unresolved D. Trimming stripped 5 bases from V and 0 bases from J, with 11 bases between. Germline loops: CDR1 SEHNR, CDR2 FQNEAQ (reference sequence). This CDR3 contains 15 residues. CDR3 sequence reads: CASSPGPHSGNTIYF. The CDR3 bases are TGTGCCAGCAGCCCCGGTCCCCACTCTGGAAACACCATATATTTT.

The rearrangement joins TRBV15 to TRBJ2-7; D possibly corresponds to TRBD1 (5 bases). The CDR3 is made up of 14 amino acids. The germline V and J ends were trimmed by 4 bases and 0 bases, with 10 bases remaining between them. Germline-derived CDR1 and CDR2 are LNHNV and YYDKDF (reference sequence). The DNA of the CDR3 is TGTGCCACCAGCACAGGGTTGAGCTCCTACGAGCAGTACTTC. Amino acid sequence: CATSTGLSSYEQYF.

The chain joins TRBV29-1 to TRBJ1-2; 7 bases align to TRBD1. This CDR3 has 14 amino acids. Germline V gene lookup returns CDR1 SQVTM and CDR2 ANQGSEA. Germline trimming cut 0 bases from V and 4 bases from J; bases unmatched to any gene: 5. The CDR3, as DNA: TGCAGCGTTGAAGATCGGGACAGACTCTATGGCTACACCTTC. Translation: CSVEDRDRLYGYTF.